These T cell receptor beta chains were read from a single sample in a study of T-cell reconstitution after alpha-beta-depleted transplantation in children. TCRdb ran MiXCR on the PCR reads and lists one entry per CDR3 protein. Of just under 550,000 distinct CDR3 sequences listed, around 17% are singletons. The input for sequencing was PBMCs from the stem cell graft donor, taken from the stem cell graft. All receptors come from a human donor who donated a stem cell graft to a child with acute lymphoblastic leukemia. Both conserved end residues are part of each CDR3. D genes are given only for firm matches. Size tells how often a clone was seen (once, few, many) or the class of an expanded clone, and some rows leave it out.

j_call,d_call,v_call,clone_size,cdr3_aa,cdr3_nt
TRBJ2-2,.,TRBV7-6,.,CASSSGWGRLNTGELFF,TGTGCCAGCAGCTCAGGGTGGGGCAGGCTAAACACCGGGGAGCTGTTTTTT
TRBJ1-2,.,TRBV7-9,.,CASSFWTPEMVNYGYTF,TGTGCCAGCAGCTTCTGGACGCCAGAGATGGTTAACTATGGCTACACCTTC
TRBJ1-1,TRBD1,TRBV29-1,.,CSVCGTANTEAFF,TGCAGCGTCTGCGGGACAGCGAACACTGAAGCTTTCTTT
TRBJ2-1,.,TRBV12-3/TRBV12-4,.,CASSFTGPAYNEQFF,TGTGCCAGCAGTTTTACAGGGCCAGCCTACAATGAGCAGTTCTTC
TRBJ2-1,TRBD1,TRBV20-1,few,CSARSGDRDGQFF,TGCAGTGCTAGATCAGGGGACAGAGATGGGCAGTTCTTC
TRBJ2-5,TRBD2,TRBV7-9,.,CASSTRSGRGETQYF,TGTGCCAGCAGCACCCGTAGCGGGAGGGGGGAGACCCAGTACTTC
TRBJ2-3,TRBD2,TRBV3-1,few,CASSQELAGRRDTQYF,TGTGCCAGCAGCCAGGAGTTAGCGGGGCGGCGGGATACGCAGTATTTT
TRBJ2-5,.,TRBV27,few,CASSLFSPPVETQYF,TGTGCCAGCAGTTTATTTTCACCCCCAGTGGAGACCCAGTACTTC
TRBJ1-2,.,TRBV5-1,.,CASSPMQGVRGYTF,TGCGCCAGCAGCCCCATGCAAGGGGTACGTGGCTACACCTTC
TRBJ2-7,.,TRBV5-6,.,CASSPTGTESYEQYF,TGTGCCAGCAGTCCTACCGGGACTGAATCCTACGAGCAGTACTTC
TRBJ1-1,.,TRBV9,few,CASSVRDTEAFF,TGTGCCAGCAGCGTTAGGGACACTGAAGCTTTCTTT
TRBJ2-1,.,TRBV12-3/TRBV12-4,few,CASSSRDLFTGQFF,TGTGCCAGCAGTTCACGGGACCTATTTACGGGGCAGTTCTTC
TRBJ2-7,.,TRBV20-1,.,CSARDSEFSQYEQYF,TGCAGTGCTAGAGATTCGGAATTCTCCCAGTACGAGCAGTACTTC
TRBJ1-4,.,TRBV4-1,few,CASSLQGVEKLFF,TGCGCCAGCAGCCTACAGGGAGTTGAAAAACTGTTTTTT
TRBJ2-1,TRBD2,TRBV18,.,CASSSKTSGSYNEQFF,TGTGCCAGCTCATCTAAGACTAGCGGGTCCTACAATGAGCAGTTCTTC
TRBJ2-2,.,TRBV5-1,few,CASSREKNTGELFF,TGCGCCAGCTCCCGGGAGAAAAACACCGGGGAGCTGTTTTTT
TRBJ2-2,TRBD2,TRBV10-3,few,CAIREVGELFF,TGTGCCATCCGGGAGGTCGGGGAGCTGTTTTTT
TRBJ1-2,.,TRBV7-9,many,CASSLEFNYGYTF,TGTGCCAGCAGCTTAGAATTTAACTATGGCTACACCTTC
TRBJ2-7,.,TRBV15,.,CATSRAAGEGYEQYF,TGTGCCACCAGCAGAGCTGCAGGGGAGGGCTACGAGCAGTACTTC
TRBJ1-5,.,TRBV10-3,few,CATHRDQDSNQPQHF,TGTGCCACCCACAGGGATCAAGATAGCAATCAGCCCCAGCATTTT
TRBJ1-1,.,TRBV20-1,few,CSAREPPRVAEAFF,TGCAGTGCTAGAGAACCCCCCAGGGTCGCTGAAGCTTTCTTT
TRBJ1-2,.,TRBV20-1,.,CSARDHRILNHYGYTF,TGCAGTGCTAGAGACCACCGAATCCTCAATCACTATGGCTACACCTTC
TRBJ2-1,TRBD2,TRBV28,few,CASSQLAGGTNEQFF,TGTGCCAGCAGTCAACTAGCGGGAGGCACCAATGAGCAGTTCTTC
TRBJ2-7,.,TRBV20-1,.,CSAPIRDFSSSYEQYF,TGCAGTGCTCCCATACGGGACTTCTCGAGCTCCTACGAGCAGTACTTC
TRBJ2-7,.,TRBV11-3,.,CASSQKGNEQYF,TGTGCCAGCAGCCAGAAGGGAAACGAGCAGTACTTC